The clone carrying this TCR beta chain was recorded a few times. The entry originates in a study of blood T cell repertoires in COVID-19. Assay used: immunoSEQ multiplex PCR; TCRdb lists only in-frame clones, some missing. The sample holds about 78,000 clones, roughly nine tenths seen once. This receptor was identified in a woman aged 60-75 years with acute or convalescent COVID-19. The material sequenced was peripheral blood.

The CDR3 nucleotides are TGTGCCAGTAGTATTAGTCAGAACACCGGGGAGCTGTTTTTT. Encoded protein: CASSISQNTGELFF. This chain uses TRBV19 with TRBJ2-2, with unresolved D. This CDR3 region has 14 residues. The germline V gene encodes CDR1 LNHDA and CDR2 SQIVND (reference sequence). V shed 3 bases and J shed 1 base, with 6 bases lying between them.